Listed below are T cell receptor beta chains from one sample, sequenced in a study of T cell clones after liver transplantation. Assay used: immunoSEQ multiplex PCR; TCRdb lists only in-frame clones, some missing. The sample consists of under 5,000 clones, 25% to 30% of them appearing once. Antigens of these TCRs are unknown. The sequenced material came from CD4+ T cells from cultured PBMCs. The receptors originated from a human patient who received a liver transplant. A share of the T cells may be of graft donor origin. The CDR3 runs from the conserved cysteine through the conserved F or W. Each record gives: clone size, J gene, D gene, V gene, CDR3 protein, CDR3 DNA. The D gene is left open where the match is weak. The listing skips clone size in some rows; elsewhere it reads once, few, many or a size class.

>-|TRBJ2-5|-|TRBV18
CASSPEAVLPLETQYF
TGTGCCAGCTCACCGGAAGCGGTCCTGCCTCTTGAGACCCAGTACTTC
>medium-sized|TRBJ2-7|-|TRBV6-1
CASSPGPTYEQYF
TGTGCCAGCAGCCCGGGACCGACCTACGAGCAGTACTTC
>few|TRBJ2-1|-|TRBV19
CATRTPGMGNNEQFF
TGTGCCACAAGGACGCCAGGAATGGGAAACAATGAGCAGTTCTTC
>-|TRBJ2-5|-|TRBV4-1
CASSQWRKETQYF
TGCGCCAGCAGCCAATGGAGAAAAGAGACCCAGTACTTC
>large|TRBJ2-2|-|TRBV5-5
CASSLSPRTTGELFF
TGTGCCAGCAGCTTAAGTCCCCGAACCACCGGGGAGCTGTTTTTT
>large|TRBJ1-2|-|TRBV19
CASSIDRGDGYTF
TGTGCCAGTAGTATAGACAGGGGCGATGGCTACACCTTC
>-|TRBJ2-7|TRBD2|TRBV27
CASSLSSGRGNEQYF
TGTGCCAGCAGTTTAAGTAGCGGGAGAGGCAACGAGCAGTACTTC
>-|TRBJ2-1|-|TRBV7-9
CASSPGRPSYNEQFF
TGTGCCAGCAGCCCGGGACGTCCGTCCTACAATGAGCAGTTCTTC
>-|TRBJ2-1|TRBD2|TRBV29-1
CSVDRGEVEQFF
TGCAGCGTTGATCGGGGGGAGGTTGAGCAGTTCTTC
>few|TRBJ2-5|-|TRBV7-2
CASSLSREETQYF
TGTGCCAGCAGCTTATCCAGGGAAGAGACCCAGTACTTC
>few|TRBJ2-7|TRBD2|TRBV6-5
CASSRGGSSYEQYF
TGTGCCAGCAGCCGGGGGGGCTCGTCCTACGAGCAGTACTTC
>-|TRBJ2-5|TRBD1|TRBV6-4
CASRTGTGETQYF
TGTGCCAGCAGAACCGGGACAGGAGAGACCCAGTACTTC
>-|TRBJ1-5|TRBD1|TRBV2
CASTRDRDGQPQHF
TGTGCCAGCACTAGGGACAGGGACGGTCAGCCCCAGCATTTT
>medium-sized|TRBJ1-3|-|TRBV4-1
CASSQEPGSGNTIYF
TGCGCCAGCAGCCAAGAGCCCGGCTCTGGAAACACCATATATTTT
>large|TRBJ2-3|-|TRBV6-1
CASSLDHLDTQYF
TGTGCCAGCAGCCTAGACCACCTGGATACGCAGTATTTT
>-|TRBJ2-1|-|TRBV9
CASSVGDEQFF
TGTGCCAGCAGCGTGGGAGATGAGCAGTTCTTC
>-|TRBJ2-7|TRBD1|TRBV28
CASSEGTAMTYEQYF
TGTGCCAGCAGTGAAGGGACAGCCATGACCTATGAGCAGTACTTC
>-|TRBJ2-1|-|TRBV7-2
CASSPERSGRSYNEQFF
TGTGCCAGCAGCCCGGAAAGATCAGGGAGGTCCTACAATGAGCAGTTCTTC
>few|TRBJ1-2|-|TRBV5-6
CASSPIRMWYGYTF
TGTGCCAGCAGCCCTATTCGGATGTGGTATGGCTACACCTTC
>few|TRBJ2-1|-|TRBV7-2
CASSPIAGNEQFF
TGTGCCAGCAGCCCCATAGCAGGCAATGAGCAGTTCTTC
>few|TRBJ2-7|TRBD1|TRBV7-2
CASSSDRFYEQYF
TGTGCCAGCAGCTCGGACAGGTTCTACGAGCAGTACTTC
>medium-sized|TRBJ1-1|-|TRBV4-1
CASSRSGTTVGTEAFF
TGCGCCAGCAGCCGGTCCGGGACCACGGTCGGCACTGAAGCTTTCTTT
>-|TRBJ1-2|-|TRBV6-1
CASSEALRGTYGYTF
TGTGCCAGCAGTGAAGCCCTGAGGGGGACCTATGGCTACACCTTC
>-|TRBJ2-7|TRBD2|TRBV7-2
CASSSGLARSYEQYF
TGTGCCAGCAGCTCAGGACTAGCGAGGTCTTACGAGCAGTACTTC
>few|TRBJ2-6|-|TRBV5-7
CASSSRSGANVLTF
TGTGCCAGCAGCTCCCGCTCTGGGGCCAACGTCCTGACTTTC
>once|TRBJ2-5|-|TRBV5-5
CASSSVSVGETQYF
TGTGCCAGCAGCTCCGTTTCAGTCGGGGAGACCCAGTACTTC
>few|TRBJ1-2|-|TRBV27
CASSLSGGLGYTF
TGTGCCAGCAGTTTAAGTGGGGGGTTGGGCTACACCTTC
>medium-sized|TRBJ1-1|-|TRBV7-9
CASSFIRVTEAFF
TGTGCCAGCAGCTTTATCAGGGTCACTGAAGCTTTCTTT